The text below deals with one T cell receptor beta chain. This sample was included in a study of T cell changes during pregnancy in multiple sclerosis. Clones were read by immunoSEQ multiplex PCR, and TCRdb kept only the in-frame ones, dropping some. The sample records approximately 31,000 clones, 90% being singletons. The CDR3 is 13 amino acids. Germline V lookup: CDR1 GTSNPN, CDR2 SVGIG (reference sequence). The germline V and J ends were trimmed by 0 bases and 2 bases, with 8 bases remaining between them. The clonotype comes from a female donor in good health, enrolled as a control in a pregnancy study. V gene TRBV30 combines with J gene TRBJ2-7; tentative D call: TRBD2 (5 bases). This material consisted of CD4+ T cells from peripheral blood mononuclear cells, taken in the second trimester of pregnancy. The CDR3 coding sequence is TGTGCCTGGAGTGTAGGGAGAACCTACGAGCAGTACTTC. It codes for CAWSVGRTYEQYF.